This is a list of T cell receptor beta chains from one sample in a study of neurological immune-mediated disorders. TCRdb called the 5' RACE reads again in MiXCR, with one record for every CDR3 protein. The table records 75,000 to 80,000 distinct CDR3 sequences, around 4.6% of them present only once. What was sequenced was PBMCs. Every receptor here comes from a woman aged 30 to 39 with multiple sclerosis. The CDR3 runs from the conserved cysteine through the conserved F or W.

v_gene: TRBV5-1
j_gene: TRBJ1-1
CDR3aa: CASSLAAPMNTEAFF

v_gene: TRBV18
j_gene: TRBJ2-5
CDR3aa: CASSPAFGETQYF

v_gene: TRBV29-1
j_gene: TRBJ2-3
CDR3aa: CSVEGSWGSSTDTQYF

v_gene: TRBV12-3/TRBV12-4
j_gene: TRBJ2-1
CDR3aa: CASSRIGPGGGDEQFF

v_gene: TRBV28
j_gene: TRBJ2-7
CDR3aa: CASSGASGASYEQYF

v_gene: TRBV20-1
j_gene: TRBJ2-1
CDR3aa: CSARDPTAPGQNLNEQFF

v_gene: TRBV20-1
j_gene: TRBJ2-1
CDR3aa: CSATLGLAVNEQFF

v_gene: TRBV20-1
j_gene: TRBJ1-5
CDR3aa: CSARGGAGNQPQHF

v_gene: TRBV12-3/TRBV12-4
j_gene: TRBJ1-5
CDR3aa: CASSPLGATQPQHF

v_gene: TRBV7-8
j_gene: TRBJ2-3
CDR3aa: CASSLEGLAGAQYF

v_gene: TRBV5-1
j_gene: TRBJ2-4
CDR3aa: CASSLGGLGRNIQYF

v_gene: TRBV12-3/TRBV12-4
j_gene: TRBJ2-5
CDR3aa: CASSRPWTSETQYF

v_gene: TRBV25-1
j_gene: TRBJ1-5
CDR3aa: CASSDQNQPQHF

v_gene: TRBV6-5
j_gene: TRBJ1-6
CDR3aa: CASSYGDSIYSPLHF

v_gene: TRBV20-1
j_gene: TRBJ2-1
CDR3aa: CSAPQDYNEQFF

v_gene: TRBV20-1
j_gene: TRBJ1-1
CDR3aa: CSASGTGVMLNTEAFF

v_gene: TRBV20-1
j_gene: TRBJ2-1
CDR3aa: CSARLAGGNRNEQFF

v_gene: TRBV12-3/TRBV12-4
j_gene: TRBJ2-7
CDR3aa: CASSSPSYEQYF

v_gene: TRBV20-1
j_gene: TRBJ1-5
CDR3aa: CSARDLVGNQPQHF

v_gene: TRBV5-5
j_gene: TRBJ2-7
CDR3aa: CASSRTGTDYEQYF

v_gene: TRBV7-7
j_gene: TRBJ2-3
CDR3aa: CASSLGGGYTDTQYF

v_gene: TRBV7-8
j_gene: TRBJ2-1
CDR3aa: CASRYGAGRDNEQFF

v_gene: TRBV25-1
j_gene: TRBJ1-2
CDR3aa: CASNSNYGYTF

v_gene: TRBV29-1
j_gene: TRBJ2-3
CDR3aa: CSVIPLTSGGPTDTQYF

v_gene: TRBV4-1
j_gene: TRBJ2-3
CDR3aa: CASSQVLVTDTQYF

v_gene: TRBV25-1
j_gene: TRBJ2-2
CDR3aa: CASSHHLAGVPTGELFF

v_gene: TRBV11-2
j_gene: TRBJ2-3
CDR3aa: CASSLARWDTQYF

v_gene: TRBV4-1
j_gene: TRBJ2-1
CDR3aa: CASSQVLLAGSNEQFF

v_gene: TRBV6-1
j_gene: TRBJ1-2
CDR3aa: CASRSGHLEGGYTF

v_gene: TRBV27
j_gene: TRBJ2-7
CDR3aa: CASSLRGGLYEQYF

v_gene: TRBV24-1
j_gene: TRBJ2-3
CDR3aa: CATAGAPDTDTQYF

v_gene: TRBV27
j_gene: TRBJ1-1
CDR3aa: CASSWTGSYTEAFF

v_gene: TRBV29-1
j_gene: TRBJ1-5
CDR3aa: CSVEEIRGQPQHF

v_gene: TRBV12-3/TRBV12-4
j_gene: TRBJ1-3
CDR3aa: CASSPGQGRDTIYF

v_gene: TRBV12-3/TRBV12-4
j_gene: TRBJ2-1
CDR3aa: CASSTSPAGAGGNEQFF

v_gene: TRBV7-2
j_gene: TRBJ1-2
CDR3aa: CASSLRQGPSKDNGYTF

v_gene: TRBV29-1
j_gene: TRBJ2-2
CDR3aa: CSVGLGGQFRELFF

v_gene: TRBV20-1
j_gene: TRBJ2-5
CDR3aa: CSARLWLLRTGEETQYF

v_gene: TRBV20-1
j_gene: TRBJ2-5
CDR3aa: CSASMGETQYF

v_gene: TRBV20-1
j_gene: TRBJ2-1
CDR3aa: CSARDRETGSNEQFF

v_gene: TRBV11-2
j_gene: TRBJ1-2
CDR3aa: CASSLVSGRTPYGYTF

v_gene: TRBV20-1
j_gene: TRBJ2-1
CDR3aa: CSAPLAGYNEQFF

v_gene: TRBV5-1
j_gene: TRBJ2-3
CDR3aa: CASSFPVADTQYF

v_gene: TRBV9
j_gene: TRBJ2-3
CDR3aa: CASSVDRASGAGGTDTQYF

v_gene: TRBV20-1
j_gene: TRBJ2-1
CDR3aa: CSALQGGTYNEQFF

v_gene: TRBV6-5
j_gene: TRBJ2-5
CDR3aa: CASQRRTSGSGGETQYF

v_gene: TRBV20-1
j_gene: TRBJ2-7
CDR3aa: CSARGAGYEQYF

v_gene: TRBV20-1
j_gene: TRBJ2-1
CDR3aa: CSAKSGTKYNEQFF

v_gene: TRBV7-3
j_gene: TRBJ2-5
CDR3aa: CASSQPGEGETQYF

v_gene: TRBV5-1
j_gene: TRBJ2-2
CDR3aa: CASSLVSGATGELFF

v_gene: TRBV7-2
j_gene: TRBJ1-1
CDR3aa: CASSLVREPNTEAFF

v_gene: TRBV24-1
j_gene: TRBJ2-2
CDR3aa: CATSDQGAGRTGELFF

v_gene: TRBV29-1
j_gene: TRBJ2-1
CDR3aa: CSALGGNSYNEQFF

v_gene: TRBV7-2
j_gene: TRBJ2-7
CDR3aa: CAVVGGESYEQYF

v_gene: TRBV6-5
j_gene: TRBJ2-1
CDR3aa: CATFGGPSYNEQFF

v_gene: TRBV12-3/TRBV12-4
j_gene: TRBJ1-3
CDR3aa: CASSLTSGNTIYF

v_gene: TRBV20-1
j_gene: TRBJ1-2
CDR3aa: CSASAGQGSYGYTF